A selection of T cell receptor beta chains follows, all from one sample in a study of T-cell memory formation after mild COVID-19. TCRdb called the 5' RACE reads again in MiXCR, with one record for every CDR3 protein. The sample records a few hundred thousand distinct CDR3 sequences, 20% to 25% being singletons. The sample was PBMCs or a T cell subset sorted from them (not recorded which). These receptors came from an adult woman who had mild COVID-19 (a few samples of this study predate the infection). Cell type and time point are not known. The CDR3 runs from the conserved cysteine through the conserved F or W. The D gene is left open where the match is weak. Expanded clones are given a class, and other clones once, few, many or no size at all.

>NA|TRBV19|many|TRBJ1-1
CASSIAEDTEAFF
TGTGCCAGTAGTATCGCAGAGGACACTGAAGCTTTCTTT
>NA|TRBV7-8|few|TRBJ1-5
CASTLGGNQPQHF
TGTGCCAGCACCCTTGGTGGCAATCAGCCCCAGCATTTT
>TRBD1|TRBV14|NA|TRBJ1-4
CASSQESTLWDRLEKLFF
TGTGCCAGCAGCCAAGAATCAACTTTGTGGGACAGACTTGAAAAACTGTTTTTT
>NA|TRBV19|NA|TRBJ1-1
CASSLPEENTEAFF
TGTGCCAGTAGTTTACCGGAAGAGAACACTGAAGCTTTCTTT
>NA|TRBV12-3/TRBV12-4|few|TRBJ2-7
CASRARGPQYF
TGTGCCAGCAGGGCCCGGGGTCCGCAGTACTTC
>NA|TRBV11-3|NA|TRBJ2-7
CASSSTGPLSEQYF
TGTGCCAGCAGCTCTACAGGGCCGCTTAGCGAGCAGTACTTC
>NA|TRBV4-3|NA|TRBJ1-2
CASSQEWGGKSNQGLVDGYTF
TGCGCCAGCAGCCAAGAGTGGGGTGGGAAGTCCAATCAGGGACTTGTGGATGGCTACACCTTC
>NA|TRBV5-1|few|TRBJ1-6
CASRTTGRQATYNSPLHF
TGCGCCAGCAGGACGACAGGACGCCAGGCCACCTATAATTCACCCCTCCACTTT
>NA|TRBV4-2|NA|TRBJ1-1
CASSQDLAGANTEAFF
TGTGCCAGCAGCCAAGATCTAGCAGGAGCGAACACTGAAGCTTTCTTT
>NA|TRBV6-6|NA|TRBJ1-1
CASSPTDLNTEAFF
TGTGCCAGCAGCCCCACAGATTTGAACACTGAAGCTTTCTTT
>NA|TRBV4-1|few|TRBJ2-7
CASSQVPHGYEQYF
TGCGCCAGCAGCCAAGTTCCACACGGGTACGAGCAGTACTTC
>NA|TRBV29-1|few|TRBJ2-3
CSVEDGKGGYF
TGCAGCGTTGAAGACGGAAAAGGGGGGTATTTT
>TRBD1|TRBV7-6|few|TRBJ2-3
CASSSHPGQGTDTQYF
TGTGCCAGCAGCTCACATCCGGGACAGGGCACAGATACGCAGTATTTT
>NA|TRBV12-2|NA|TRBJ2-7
CASRLTRDRGYEQYF
TGTGCAAGTCGCTTGACCAGGGACAGGGGCTACGAGCAGTACTTC
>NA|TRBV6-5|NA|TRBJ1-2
CASSYSGEPWGYTF
TGTGCCAGCAGTTACTCAGGGGAGCCTTGGGGCTACACCTTC
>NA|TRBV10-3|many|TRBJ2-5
CAISESARVETQYF
TGTGCCATCAGTGAGTCTGCCAGGGTAGAGACCCAGTACTTC
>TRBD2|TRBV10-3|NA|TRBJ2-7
CAISEGLAPYEQYF
TGTGCCATCAGTGAGGGACTAGCGCCCTACGAGCAGTACTTC
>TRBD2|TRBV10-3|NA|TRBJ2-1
CAISRGAGGNEQFF
TGTGCCATCAGTCGGGGAGCGGGAGGCAATGAGCAGTTCTTC
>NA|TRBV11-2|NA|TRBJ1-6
CASTSTVFNSPLHF
TGTGCCAGCACCTCGACGGTATTTAATTCACCCCTCCACTTT
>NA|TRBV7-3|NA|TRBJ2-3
CASSLRDHKDTQYF
TGTGCCAGCAGCTTAAGGGACCATAAAGATACGCAGTATTTT